This is a list of T cell receptor beta chains from one sample in a study of identifying expanded T cells in peripheral blood. Some clones are missing from TCRdb's copy, which holds only in-frame ones; the method was immunoSEQ multiplex PCR. The table lists approximately 110,000 clones, around 89% of them singletons. Sequences were obtained from blood. The receptor set was obtained from a person between 18 and 75 years old in good health. Both conserved end residues are part of each CDR3. A D gene is named only where the DNA matches it firmly. Only some rows state a clone size, as once, few, many or a class for expanded clones.

v_gene: TRBV5-1; abundance: NA; d_gene: TRBD2; len: 16; j_gene: TRBJ2-5; CDR3aa: CASSQGLAGGGETQYF; CDR3nt: TGCGCCAGCAGCCAGGGACTAGCGGGAGGGGGAGAGACCCAGTACTTC
v_gene: TRBV30; abundance: NA; d_gene: NA; len: 13; j_gene: TRBJ2-1; CDR3aa: CAWRLGVYNEQFF; CDR3nt: TGTGCCTGGCGACTGGGGGTCTACAATGAGCAGTTCTTC
v_gene: TRBV11-2; abundance: NA; d_gene: NA; len: 12; j_gene: TRBJ2-7; CDR3aa: CASSRTDYEQYF; CDR3nt: TGTGCCAGCAGTCGGACAGACTACGAGCAGTACTTC
v_gene: TRBV30; abundance: NA; d_gene: NA; len: 11; j_gene: TRBJ2-7; CDR3aa: CAWSVLAEQYF; CDR3nt: TGTGCCTGGAGTGTACTTGCGGAGCAGTACTTC
v_gene: TRBV9; abundance: NA; d_gene: NA; len: 15; j_gene: TRBJ2-7; CDR3aa: CASSVDPTASYEQYF; CDR3nt: TGTGCCAGCAGCGTGGATCCCACAGCTTCCTACGAGCAGTACTTC
v_gene: TRBV4-1; abundance: NA; d_gene: NA; len: 18; j_gene: TRBJ2-7; CDR3aa: CASSQVDPGVSGGSEQYF; CDR3nt: TGCGCCAGCAGCCAAGTAGATCCGGGTGTGTCAGGGGGGTCCGAGCAGTACTTC
v_gene: TRBV6-1; abundance: NA; d_gene: NA; len: 14; j_gene: TRBJ2-3; CDR3aa: CASSVWPSTDTQYF; CDR3nt: TGTGCCAGCAGTGTGTGGCCTAGCACAGATACGCAGTATTTT
v_gene: TRBV18; abundance: NA; d_gene: TRBD1; len: 16; j_gene: TRBJ1-5; CDR3aa: CASQGTGSGSNQPQHF; CDR3nt: TGTGCCAGCCAAGGGACAGGGTCGGGCAGCAATCAGCCCCAGCATTTT
v_gene: TRBV11-2; abundance: NA; d_gene: TRBD1; len: 16; j_gene: TRBJ2-3; CDR3aa: CASSLATGANTDTQYF; CDR3nt: TGTGCCAGCAGCTTAGCAACAGGGGCGAACACAGATACGCAGTATTTT
v_gene: TRBV2; abundance: NA; d_gene: NA; len: 13; j_gene: TRBJ1-1; CDR3aa: CASSVGENTEAFF; CDR3nt: TGTGCCAGCAGTGTCGGGGAGAACACTGAAGCTTTCTTT
v_gene: TRBV5-4; abundance: NA; d_gene: TRBD1; len: 15; j_gene: TRBJ2-7; CDR3aa: CASSGQGQRVYEQYF; CDR3nt: TGTGCCAGCAGCGGCCAGGGACAGCGCGTATACGAGCAGTACTTC
v_gene: TRBV7-9; abundance: NA; d_gene: TRBD1; len: 18; j_gene: TRBJ2-3; CDR3aa: CASSFRLIQGASTDTQYF; CDR3nt: TGTGCCAGCAGCTTCAGACTTATACAGGGGGCTAGCACAGATACGCAGTATTTT
v_gene: TRBV6-5; abundance: NA; d_gene: NA; len: 15; j_gene: TRBJ2-6; CDR3aa: CASSYARGGANVLTF; CDR3nt: TGTGCCAGCAGTTACGCCAGGGGTGGGGCCAACGTCCTGACTTTC
v_gene: TRBV5-4; abundance: NA; d_gene: TRBD1; len: 14; j_gene: TRBJ2-7; CDR3aa: CASSQNRGAYEQYF; CDR3nt: TGTGCCAGCAGCCAGAACAGGGGAGCCTACGAGCAGTACTTC
v_gene: TRBV15; abundance: once; d_gene: NA; len: 16; j_gene: TRBJ2-7; CDR3aa: CATSRDLLQAPYEQYF; CDR3nt: TGTGCCACCAGCAGAGATTTGTTGCAGGCCCCCTACGAGCAGTACTTC
v_gene: TRBV9; abundance: NA; d_gene: NA; len: 15; j_gene: TRBJ1-1; CDR3aa: CASSPSAYMNTEAFF; CDR3nt: TGTGCCAGCAGCCCTAGCGCATACATGAACACTGAAGCTTTCTTT
v_gene: TRBV9; abundance: NA; d_gene: NA; len: 14; j_gene: TRBJ1-2; CDR3aa: CASSVGVRDYGYTF; CDR3nt: TGTGCCAGCAGCGTAGGGGTAAGGGACTATGGCTACACCTTC
v_gene: TRBV30; abundance: NA; d_gene: NA; len: 11; j_gene: TRBJ1-3; CDR3aa: CASDSGNTIYF; CDR3nt: TGTGCCTCAGACTCTGGAAACACCATATATTTT
v_gene: TRBV6-5; abundance: NA; d_gene: TRBD2; len: 16; j_gene: TRBJ2-3; CDR3aa: CASSYYAGTGGDTQYF; CDR3nt: TGTGCCAGCAGTTACTACGCTGGCACGGGGGGAGATACGCAGTATTTT
v_gene: TRBV5-4; abundance: NA; d_gene: NA; len: 15; j_gene: TRBJ2-7; CDR3aa: CASRGAVGSSYEQYF; CDR3nt: TGTGCCAGCAGGGGGGCGGTGGGCAGCTCCTACGAGCAGTACTTC
v_gene: TRBV6-6; abundance: NA; d_gene: NA; len: 14; j_gene: TRBJ1-5; CDR3aa: CASSSMGVNQPQHF; CDR3nt: TGTGCCAGCAGCTCCATGGGGGTTAATCAGCCCCAGCATTTT
v_gene: TRBV4-3; abundance: once; d_gene: TRBD1; len: 11; j_gene: TRBJ2-2; CDR3aa: CASQGAGELFF; CDR3nt: TGCGCCAGCCAGGGGGCCGGGGAGCTGTTTTTT
v_gene: TRBV2; abundance: NA; d_gene: NA; len: 14; j_gene: TRBJ1-2; CDR3aa: CASSEVREAYGYTF; CDR3nt: TGTGCCAGCAGTGAGGTCAGGGAAGCCTATGGCTACACCTTC
v_gene: TRBV7-2; abundance: NA; d_gene: TRBD2; len: 16; j_gene: TRBJ2-3; CDR3aa: CASSYAGGADEGTQYF; CDR3nt: TGTGCCAGCAGCTACGCGGGGGGGGCTGATGAGGGTACGCAGTATTTT
v_gene: TRBV12-5; abundance: once; d_gene: NA; len: 13; j_gene: TRBJ1-1; CDR3aa: CASGWETNTEAFF; CDR3nt: TGTGCTAGTGGCTGGGAGACGAACACTGAAGCTTTCTTT
v_gene: TRBV5-5; abundance: NA; d_gene: TRBD1; len: 17; j_gene: TRBJ1-5; CDR3aa: CASSASGQVVTNQPQHF; CDR3nt: TGTGCCAGCAGCGCCTCGGGACAGGTTGTCACTAATCAGCCCCAGCATTTT
v_gene: TRBV5-1; abundance: NA; d_gene: NA; len: 15; j_gene: TRBJ2-7; CDR3aa: CASSLPLRDQDEQYF; CDR3nt: TGCGCCAGCAGCTTGCCGCTCAGGGACCAGGACGAGCAGTACTTC
v_gene: TRBV18; abundance: NA; d_gene: NA; len: 14; j_gene: TRBJ2-1; CDR3aa: CASSPGGAGFEQFF; CDR3nt: TGTGCCAGCTCACCGGGGGGCGCGGGTTTTGAGCAGTTCTTC
v_gene: TRBV10-1; abundance: NA; d_gene: TRBD2; len: 16; j_gene: TRBJ2-3; CDR3aa: CASSRTSGGAADTQYF; CDR3nt: TGCGCCAGCAGTAGGACTAGCGGGGGGGCAGCAGATACGCAGTATTTT
v_gene: TRBV5-6; abundance: NA; d_gene: NA; len: 17; j_gene: TRBJ2-1; CDR3aa: CASSLARGSVQFYEQFF; CDR3nt: TGTGCCAGCAGCTTGGCCCGGGGTTCTGTACAATTTTATGAGCAGTTCTTC
v_gene: TRBV5-6; abundance: NA; d_gene: TRBD1; len: 15; j_gene: TRBJ2-2; CDR3aa: CASSYLDRDTGELFF; CDR3nt: TGTGCCAGCAGCTACCTAGACAGGGACACCGGGGAGCTGTTTTTT
v_gene: TRBV18; abundance: NA; d_gene: TRBD2; len: 20; j_gene: TRBJ2-1; CDR3aa: CASSPTTGLAGGGPSNEQFF; CDR3nt: TGTGCCAGCTCACCCACGACCGGACTAGCGGGGGGGGGCCCTTCTAATGAGCAGTTCTTC
v_gene: TRBV5-1; abundance: few; d_gene: TRBD1; len: 14; j_gene: TRBJ1-6; CDR3aa: CASSFGQGRTPLHF; CDR3nt: TGCGCCAGCAGCTTCGGACAGGGAAGAACACCCCTCCACTTT
v_gene: TRBV5-6; abundance: once; d_gene: TRBD1; len: 14; j_gene: TRBJ2-7; CDR3aa: CASTYERGPYEQYF; CDR3nt: TGTGCCAGCACGTATGAAAGGGGGCCCTACGAGCAGTACTTC
v_gene: TRBV29-1; abundance: NA; d_gene: NA; len: 12; j_gene: TRBJ1-2; CDR3aa: CSARGNNYGYTF; CDR3nt: TGCAGCGCCAGAGGAAATAACTATGGCTACACCTTC
v_gene: TRBV29-1; abundance: NA; d_gene: NA; len: 15; j_gene: TRBJ2-5; CDR3aa: CSGAGWGGGQETQYF; CDR3nt: TGCAGCGGAGCCGGGTGGGGCGGAGGGCAAGAGACCCAGTACTTC
v_gene: TRBV20-1; abundance: NA; d_gene: NA; len: 10; j_gene: TRBJ1-2; CDR3aa: CSARYYGYTF; CDR3nt: TGCAGTGCCCGCTACTATGGCTACACCTTC
v_gene: TRBV30; abundance: few; d_gene: NA; len: 15; j_gene: TRBJ1-2; CDR3aa: CAWSKGRATGDGYTF; CDR3nt: TGTGCCTGGAGTAAGGGACGGGCAACCGGTGATGGCTACACCTTC
v_gene: TRBV2; abundance: NA; d_gene: TRBD1; len: 15; j_gene: TRBJ2-7; CDR3aa: CASSLQGASSYEQYF; CDR3nt: TGTGCCAGCAGTCTACAGGGGGCATCCTCCTACGAGCAGTACTTC
v_gene: TRBV7-2; abundance: NA; d_gene: NA; len: 16; j_gene: TRBJ2-5; CDR3aa: CASSQMRGTEIETQYF; CDR3nt: TGTGCCAGCAGTCAAATGAGAGGGACCGAGATAGAGACCCAGTACTTC
v_gene: TRBV29-1; abundance: NA; d_gene: NA; len: 12; j_gene: TRBJ1-2; CDR3aa: CSVYRDLYGYTF; CDR3nt: TGCAGCGTTTACAGGGATCTCTATGGCTACACCTTC
v_gene: TRBV30; abundance: NA; d_gene: NA; len: 13; j_gene: TRBJ1-5; CDR3aa: CAWSRTDNQPQHF; CDR3nt: TGTGCCTGGAGTAGAACAGACAATCAGCCCCAGCATTTT
v_gene: TRBV12-2; abundance: NA; d_gene: NA; len: 15; j_gene: TRBJ1-2; CDR3aa: CASRFPVAAGYGYTF; CDR3nt: TGTGCAAGTCGCTTTCCCGTGGCTGCTGGCTATGGCTACACCTTC
v_gene: TRBV30; abundance: NA; d_gene: NA; len: 12; j_gene: TRBJ2-7; CDR3aa: CAWSVSGVEQYF; CDR3nt: TGTGCCTGGAGTGTATCAGGGGTCGAGCAGTACTTC
v_gene: TRBV19; abundance: many; d_gene: NA; len: 15; j_gene: TRBJ2-2; CDR3aa: CASSMYGSNTGELFF; CDR3nt: TGTGCCAGTAGTATGTACGGCTCGAACACCGGGGAGCTGTTTTTT
v_gene: TRBV2; abundance: NA; d_gene: TRBD2; len: 15; j_gene: TRBJ2-1; CDR3aa: CASSDLAGGLHEQFF; CDR3nt: TGTGCCAGCAGTGATCTAGCGGGGGGGCTTCATGAGCAGTTCTTC
v_gene: TRBV12-5; abundance: NA; d_gene: TRBD1; len: 18; j_gene: TRBJ2-3; CDR3aa: CASGLPLGQSIRPDTQYF; CDR3nt: TGTGCTAGTGGTTTGCCGTTGGGACAGTCCATCCGTCCAGATACGCAGTATTTT
v_gene: TRBV6-5; abundance: NA; d_gene: TRBD1; len: 16; j_gene: TRBJ1-2; CDR3aa: CASSYDPRQGRLSYTF; CDR3nt: TGTGCCAGCAGTTACGACCCGAGACAGGGGCGCCTGAGCTACACCTTC
v_gene: TRBV11-2; abundance: NA; d_gene: NA; len: 11; j_gene: TRBJ2-5; CDR3aa: CASSFRETQYF; CDR3nt: TGTGCCAGCAGCTTTCGGGAGACCCAGTACTTC
v_gene: TRBV6-6; abundance: NA; d_gene: NA; len: 15; j_gene: TRBJ1-4; CDR3aa: CASLPPGRANEKLFF; CDR3nt: TGTGCCAGCCTCCCACCGGGAAGGGCGAATGAAAAACTGTTTTTT
v_gene: TRBV27; abundance: NA; d_gene: TRBD1; len: 16; j_gene: TRBJ1-4; CDR3aa: CASSFGTGWADGQLFF; CDR3nt: TGTGCCAGCAGTTTTGGGACAGGGTGGGCGGATGGGCAACTGTTTTTT
v_gene: TRBV9; abundance: once; d_gene: NA; len: 14; j_gene: TRBJ2-3; CDR3aa: CASGGGQSTDTQYF; CDR3nt: TGTGCCAGCGGGGGAGGCCAGAGCACAGATACGCAGTATTTT
v_gene: TRBV4-3; abundance: NA; d_gene: NA; len: 17; j_gene: TRBJ2-1; CDR3aa: CASSHNPPGTAYNEQFF; CDR3nt: TGCGCCAGCAGCCATAACCCCCCCGGGACGGCTTACAATGAGCAGTTCTTC
v_gene: TRBV25-1; abundance: NA; d_gene: NA; len: 15; j_gene: TRBJ1-4; CDR3aa: CASKPRQATNEKLFF; CDR3nt: TGTGCCAGCAAACCCAGACAGGCCACTAATGAAAAACTGTTTTTT
v_gene: TRBV9; abundance: NA; d_gene: NA; len: 19; j_gene: TRBJ1-5; CDR3aa: CASSVERLREPEGNQPQHF; CDR3nt: TGTGCCAGCAGCGTAGAAAGGTTACGGGAACCCGAGGGCAATCAGCCCCAGCATTTT
v_gene: TRBV5-1; abundance: NA; d_gene: NA; len: 14; j_gene: TRBJ2-7; CDR3aa: CASRDRTASHEQYF; CDR3nt: TGCGCCAGCAGGGATCGGACTGCGAGTCACGAGCAGTACTTC
v_gene: TRBV19; abundance: NA; d_gene: TRBD1; len: 16; j_gene: TRBJ1-3; CDR3aa: CASTPTRDRGRNTIYF; CDR3nt: TGTGCCAGTACCCCCACCCGGGACAGGGGCCGAAACACCATATATTTT